This T cell receptor (beta chain) stems from a study of T cells in localized non-small cell lung cancer. Here immunoSEQ multiplex PCR was the method, and the copy in TCRdb shows in-frame clones only, minus some. The profile shows 75,000 to 80,000 clones, approximately 90% of them singletons. With 5 bases removed from V and 2 bases from J, the gap between germline ends came to 5 bases. CDR1 GTSNPN and CDR2 SVGIG come from the germline V gene (reference sequence). This CDR3 is 11 amino acids long. This clonotype was obtained from a woman between 35 and 75 years old with stage I squamous cell lung carcinoma. The chain employs TRBV30 and TRBJ2-3; either TRBD1 or TRBD2 may fit D (5 bases each). The sequencing here drew on peripheral blood, taken before any cancer treatment. CDR3 sequence: CAWGTTDTQYF. CDR3 DNA: TGTGCCTGGGGGACCACAGATACGCAGTATTTT.